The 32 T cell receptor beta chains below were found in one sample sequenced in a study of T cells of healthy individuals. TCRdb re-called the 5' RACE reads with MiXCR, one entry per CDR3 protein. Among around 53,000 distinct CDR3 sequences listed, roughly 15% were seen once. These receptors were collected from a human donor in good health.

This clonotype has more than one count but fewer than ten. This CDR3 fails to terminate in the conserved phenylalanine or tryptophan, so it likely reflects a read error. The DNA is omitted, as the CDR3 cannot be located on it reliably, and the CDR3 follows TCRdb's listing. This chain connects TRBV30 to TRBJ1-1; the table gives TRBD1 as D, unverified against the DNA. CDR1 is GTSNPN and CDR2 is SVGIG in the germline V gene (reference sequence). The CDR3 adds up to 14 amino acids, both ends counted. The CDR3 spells CAWSPPTYRGREDL.

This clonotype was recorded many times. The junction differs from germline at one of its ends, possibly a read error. The CDR3 DNA reads TGTGCCAGCAGCCTAGGACCTGACAGGGACTACGAGCAGTACTTC. It specifies CASSLGPDRDYEQYF. The chain uses TRBV13 and TRBJ2-7; TRBD1 matches at 7 bases. The CDR3 length is 15 residues. The V gene's germline CDR1 is PRHDT and CDR2 FYEKMQ (reference sequence). The full variable domain, with the rest looked up from reference TRBV13 and TRBJ2-7, is AAGVIQSPRHLIKEKRETATLKCYPIPRHDTVYWYQQGPGQDPQFLISFYEKMQSDKGSIPDRFSAQQFSDYHSELNMSSLELGDSALYFCASSLGPDRDYEQYFGPGTRLTVT.

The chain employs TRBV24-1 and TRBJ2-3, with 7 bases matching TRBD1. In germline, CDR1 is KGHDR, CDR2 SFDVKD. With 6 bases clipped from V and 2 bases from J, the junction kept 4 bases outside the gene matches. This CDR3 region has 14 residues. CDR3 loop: CATSPGTDTDTQYF. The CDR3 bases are TGTGCCACCAGTCCCGGGACAGACACAGATACGCAGTATTTT.

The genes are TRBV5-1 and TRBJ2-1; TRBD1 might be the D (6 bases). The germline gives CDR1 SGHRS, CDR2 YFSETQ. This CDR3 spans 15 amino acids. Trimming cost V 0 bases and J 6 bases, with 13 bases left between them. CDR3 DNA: TGCGCCAGCAGCTTGGAAGGGACAAGATTCAATGAGCAGTTCTTC. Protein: CASSLEGTRFNEQFF. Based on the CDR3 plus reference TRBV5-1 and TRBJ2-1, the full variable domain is KAGVTQTPRYLIKTRGQQVTLSCSPISGHRSVSWYQQTPGQGLQFLFEYFSETQRNKGNFPGRFSGRQFSNSRSEMNVSTLELGDSALYLCASSLEGTRFNEQFFGPGTRLTVL.

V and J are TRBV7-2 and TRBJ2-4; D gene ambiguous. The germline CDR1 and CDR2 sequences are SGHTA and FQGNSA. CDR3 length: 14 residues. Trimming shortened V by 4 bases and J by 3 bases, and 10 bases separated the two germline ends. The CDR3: CASSSRALKNIQYF. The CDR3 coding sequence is TGTGCCAGCAGCTCCCGGGCCCTCAAAAACATTCAGTACTTC.

The CDR3 DNA is TGTGCCAGCACCCCTGCAGGGGGGGGGACCGGGGAGCTGTTTTTT. It is translated as CASTPAGGGTGELFF. The V and J genes are TRBV25-1 and TRBJ2-2; TRBD1 or TRBD2 may be the D gene (7 bases each). The CDR3 is 15 residues long. Trimming pared 7 bases from V and 5 bases from J, leaving 17 bases between. Germline CDR1 reads MGHDK; CDR2 reads SYGVNS.

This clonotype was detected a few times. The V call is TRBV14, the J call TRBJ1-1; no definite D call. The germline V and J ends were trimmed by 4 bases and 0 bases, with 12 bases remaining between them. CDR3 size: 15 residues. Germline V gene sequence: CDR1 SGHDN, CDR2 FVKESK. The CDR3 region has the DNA TGTGCCAGCAGCCTATCGATAGTCATGAACACTGAAGCTTTCTTT. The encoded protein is CASSLSIVMNTEAFF.

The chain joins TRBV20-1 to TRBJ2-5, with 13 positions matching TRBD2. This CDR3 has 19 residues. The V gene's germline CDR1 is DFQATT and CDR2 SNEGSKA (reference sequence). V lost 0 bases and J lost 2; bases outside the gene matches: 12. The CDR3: CSARDLLAGGPLGQETQYF. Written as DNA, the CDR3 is TGCAGTGCTAGAGATCTACTAGCGGGAGGGCCGCTTGGACAAGAGACCCAGTACTTC.

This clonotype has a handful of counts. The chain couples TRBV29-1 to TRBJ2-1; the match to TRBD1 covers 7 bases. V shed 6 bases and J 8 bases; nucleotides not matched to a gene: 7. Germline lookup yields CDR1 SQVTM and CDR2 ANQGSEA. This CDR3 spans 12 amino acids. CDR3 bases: TGCAGCGTCCTTCCAACAGGGGATGAGCAGTTCTTC. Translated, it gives CSVLPTGDEQFF.

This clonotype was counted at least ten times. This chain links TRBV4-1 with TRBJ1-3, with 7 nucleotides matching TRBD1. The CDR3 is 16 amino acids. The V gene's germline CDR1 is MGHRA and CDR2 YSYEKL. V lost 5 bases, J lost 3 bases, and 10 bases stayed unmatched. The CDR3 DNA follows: TGCGCCAGCAGCGAACAGGGGACGGAGAATGGAAACACCATATATTTT. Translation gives CASSEQGTENGNTIYF.

CDR3 protein: CSASGGNYGYTF. CDR3 nucleotide sequence: TGCAGTGCTAGTGGGGGGAACTATGGCTACACCTTC. The chain has TRBV20-1 and TRBJ1-2; maybe TRBD1 (5 bases). Trimming took off 3 bases at V and 2 bases at J, with 7 bases between the two ends. Germline V gene sequence: CDR1 DFQATT, CDR2 SNEGSKA (reference sequence). CDR3 length: 12 amino acids.

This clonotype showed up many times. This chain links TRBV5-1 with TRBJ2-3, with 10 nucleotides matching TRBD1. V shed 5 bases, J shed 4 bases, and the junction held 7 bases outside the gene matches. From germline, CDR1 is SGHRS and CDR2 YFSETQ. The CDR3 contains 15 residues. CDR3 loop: CASSRGQGGPDTQYF. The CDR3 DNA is TGCGCCAGCAGTCGTGGACAGGGGGGCCCAGATACGCAGTATTTT.

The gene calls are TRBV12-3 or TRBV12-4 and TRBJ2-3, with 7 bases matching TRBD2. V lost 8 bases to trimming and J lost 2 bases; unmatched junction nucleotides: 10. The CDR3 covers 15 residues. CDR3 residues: CASSPRGGNTDTQYF. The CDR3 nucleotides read TGTGCCAGCTCGCCGCGGGGAGGGAACACAGATACGCAGTATTTT.

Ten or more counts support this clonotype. CDR3 in amino acids: CASSPYLAGEKLFF. CDR3 nucleotide sequence: TGCGCCAGCAGCCCCTACCTGGCGGGTGAAAAACTGTTTTTT. V gene TRBV5-1 combines with J gene TRBJ1-4; unclear D gene. The CDR3 covers 14 residues. The ends were cut back, 4 bases at V and 7 bases at J, with 14 bases in the middle. From germline, CDR1 is SGHRS and CDR2 YFSETQ.

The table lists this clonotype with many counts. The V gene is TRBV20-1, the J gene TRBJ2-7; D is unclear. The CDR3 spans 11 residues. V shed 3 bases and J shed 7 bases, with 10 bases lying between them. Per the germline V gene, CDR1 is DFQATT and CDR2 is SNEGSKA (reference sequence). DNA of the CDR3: TGCAGTGCTAGCCAAGGAAGGGAGCAGTACTTC. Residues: CSASQGREQYF.

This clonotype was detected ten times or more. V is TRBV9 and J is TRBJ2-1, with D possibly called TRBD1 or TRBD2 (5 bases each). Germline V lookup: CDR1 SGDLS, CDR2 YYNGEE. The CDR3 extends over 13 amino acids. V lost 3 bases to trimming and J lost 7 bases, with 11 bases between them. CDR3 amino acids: CASSGGAGNEQFF. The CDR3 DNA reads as TGTGCCAGCAGCGGGGGCGCGGGTAATGAGCAGTTCTTC.

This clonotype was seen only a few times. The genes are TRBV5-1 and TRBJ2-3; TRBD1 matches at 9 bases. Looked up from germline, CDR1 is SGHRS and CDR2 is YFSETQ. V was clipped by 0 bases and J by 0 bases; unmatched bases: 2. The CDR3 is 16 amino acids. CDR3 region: CASSLEQGASTDTQYF. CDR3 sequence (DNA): TGCGCCAGCAGCTTGGAACAGGGGGCTAGCACAGATACGCAGTATTTT. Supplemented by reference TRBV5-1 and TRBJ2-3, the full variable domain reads KAGVTQTPRYLIKTRGQQVTLSCSPISGHRSVSWYQQTPGQGLQFLFEYFSETQRNKGNFPGRFSGRQFSNSRSEMNVSTLELGDSALYLCASSLEQGASTDTQYFGPGTRLTVL.

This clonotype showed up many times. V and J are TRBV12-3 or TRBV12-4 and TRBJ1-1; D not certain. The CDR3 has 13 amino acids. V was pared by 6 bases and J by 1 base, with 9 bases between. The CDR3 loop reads CASSPGGNTEAFF. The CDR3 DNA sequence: TGTGCCAGCAGCCCCGGAGGGAACACTGAAGCTTTCTTT.

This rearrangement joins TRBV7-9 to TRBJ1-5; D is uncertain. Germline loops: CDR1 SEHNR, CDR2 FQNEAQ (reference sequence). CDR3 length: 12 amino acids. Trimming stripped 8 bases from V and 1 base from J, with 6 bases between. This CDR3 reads CASGVSNQPQHF. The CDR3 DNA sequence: TGTGCCAGCGGGGTCAGCAATCAGCCCCAGCATTTT.

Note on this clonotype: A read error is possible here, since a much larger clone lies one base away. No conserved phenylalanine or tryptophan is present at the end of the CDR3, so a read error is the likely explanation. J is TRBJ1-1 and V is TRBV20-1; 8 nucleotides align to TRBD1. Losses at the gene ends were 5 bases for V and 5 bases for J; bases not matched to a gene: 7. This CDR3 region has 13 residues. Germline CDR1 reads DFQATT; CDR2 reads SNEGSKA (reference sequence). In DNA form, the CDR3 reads TGCAGTGCTCAGGCCAGGGGGCGAACTGAAGCTTTCTAT. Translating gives CSAQARGRTEAFY.

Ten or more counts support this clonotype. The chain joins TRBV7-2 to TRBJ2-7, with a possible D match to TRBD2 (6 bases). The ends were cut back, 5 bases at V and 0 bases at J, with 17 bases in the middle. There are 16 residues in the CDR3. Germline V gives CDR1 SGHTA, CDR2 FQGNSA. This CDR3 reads CASSPWGSGSSYEQYF. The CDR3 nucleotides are TGTGCCAGCAGCCCCTGGGGTAGCGGAAGCTCCTACGAGCAGTACTTC.

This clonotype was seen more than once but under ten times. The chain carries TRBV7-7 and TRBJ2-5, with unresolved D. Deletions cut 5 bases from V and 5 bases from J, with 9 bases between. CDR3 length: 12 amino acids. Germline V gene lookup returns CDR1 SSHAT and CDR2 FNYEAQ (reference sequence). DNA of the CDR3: TGTGCCAGCAGCGAACCCGGGGAGACCCAGTACTTC. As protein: CASSEPGETQYF.

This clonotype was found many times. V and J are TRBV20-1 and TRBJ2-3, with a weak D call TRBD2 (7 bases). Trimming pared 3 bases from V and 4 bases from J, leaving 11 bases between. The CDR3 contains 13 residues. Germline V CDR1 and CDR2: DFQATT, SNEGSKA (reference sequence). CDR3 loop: CSARRRGPDTQYF. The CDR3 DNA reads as TGCAGTGCTAGGAGGCGGGGGCCAGATACGCAGTATTTT.

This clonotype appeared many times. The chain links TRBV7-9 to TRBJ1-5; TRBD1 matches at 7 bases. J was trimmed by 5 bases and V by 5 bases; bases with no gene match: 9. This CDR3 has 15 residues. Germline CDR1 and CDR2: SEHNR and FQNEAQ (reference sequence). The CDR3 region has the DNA TGTGCCAGCAGCGTGAACCAGGGGGGGGATCAGCCCCAGCATTTT. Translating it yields CASSVNQGGDQPQHF.

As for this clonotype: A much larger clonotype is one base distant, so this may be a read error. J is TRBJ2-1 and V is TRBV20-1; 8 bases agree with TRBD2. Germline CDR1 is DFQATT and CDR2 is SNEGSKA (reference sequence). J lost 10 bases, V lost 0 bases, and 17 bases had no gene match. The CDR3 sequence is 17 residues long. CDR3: CSARDRGGQWAGREQFF. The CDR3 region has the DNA TGCAGTGCTAGAGATCGGGGGGGGCAGTGGGCAGGTAGGGAGCAGTTCTTC.

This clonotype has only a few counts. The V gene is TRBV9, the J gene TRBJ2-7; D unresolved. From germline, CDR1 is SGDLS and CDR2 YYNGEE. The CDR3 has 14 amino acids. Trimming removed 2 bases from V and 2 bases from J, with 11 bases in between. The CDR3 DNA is TGTGCCAGCAGCGTGGGCGAACTCACCTACGAGCAGTACTTC. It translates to CASSVGELTYEQYF.

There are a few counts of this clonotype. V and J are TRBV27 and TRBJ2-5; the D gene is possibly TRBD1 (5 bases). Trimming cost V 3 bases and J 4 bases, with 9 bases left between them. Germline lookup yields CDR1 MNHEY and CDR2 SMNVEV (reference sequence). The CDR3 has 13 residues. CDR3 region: CASSLQGGETQYF. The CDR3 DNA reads TGTGCCAGCAGTTTGCAGGGCGGAGAGACCCAGTACTTC.

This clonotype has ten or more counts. CDR3 residues: CSVQRGDEQFF. The CDR3, as DNA: TGCAGTGTCCAGAGGGGGGATGAGCAGTTCTTC. The chain couples TRBV20-1 to TRBJ2-1; D tentatively reads TRBD1 or TRBD2 (6 bases each). In germline, CDR1 is DFQATT, CDR2 SNEGSKA (reference sequence). This CDR3 has 11 amino acids. The germline V and J ends were trimmed by 7 bases and 8 bases, with 12 bases remaining between them.

The CDR3 DNA sequence: TGTGCCGCGGGTTCGACAGGGTACAATGAGCAGTTCTTC. It is translated as CAAGSTGYNEQFF. The rearrangement links TRBV18 to TRBJ2-1, with 7 positions matching TRBD1. This CDR3 has 13 residues. Germline V gene data show CDR1 as KGHSH and CDR2 as LQKENI. Losses at the gene ends were 11 bases for V and 4 bases for J; bases not matched to a gene: 8.

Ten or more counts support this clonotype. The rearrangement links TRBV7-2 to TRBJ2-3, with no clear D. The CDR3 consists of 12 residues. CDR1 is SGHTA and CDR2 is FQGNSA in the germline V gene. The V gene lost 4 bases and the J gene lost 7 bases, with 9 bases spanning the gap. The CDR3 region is CASSSPSHTQYF. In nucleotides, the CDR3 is TGTGCCAGCAGCTCCCCGAGTCATACGCAGTATTTT.

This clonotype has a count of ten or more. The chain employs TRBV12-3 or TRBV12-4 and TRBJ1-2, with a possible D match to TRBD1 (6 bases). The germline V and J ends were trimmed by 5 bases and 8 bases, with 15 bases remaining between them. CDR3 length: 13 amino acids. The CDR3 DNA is TGTGCCAGCAGTCCGGACAGCATGAGGGGCTACACCTTC. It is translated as CASSPDSMRGYTF.

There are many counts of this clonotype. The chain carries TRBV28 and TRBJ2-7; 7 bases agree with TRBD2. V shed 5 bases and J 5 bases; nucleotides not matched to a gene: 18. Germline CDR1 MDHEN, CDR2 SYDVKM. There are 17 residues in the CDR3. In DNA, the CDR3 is TGTGCCAGCAGTCTCCTTGCGAGCGGGATCAGGGAAGACGAGCAGTACTTC. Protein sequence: CASSLLASGIREDEQYF.